The T cell receptor beta chain described here comes from a study of cytomegalovirus exposure and HLA in healthy donors. Amplification used 60 Vbeta primers and 13 Jbeta primers. Assay used: immunoSEQ multiplex PCR; TCRdb lists only in-frame clones, some missing. The table includes approximately 68,000 clones, about 68% detected once. Germline V gene data show CDR1 as SGHTA and CDR2 as FQGNSA. This CDR3 comprises 16 residues. J gave up 5 bases and V 4 bases, and 9 bases lay outside the gene matches. Each donor was healthy, and each was a bone marrow donor. The origin of this receptor is a woman aged 25 to 39 in good health and CMV-seropositive. What was sequenced was PBMCs. The V and J genes are TRBV7-2 and TRBJ2-1; 9 nucleotides align to TRBD2. The CDR3 spells CASSSGSGRRNNEQFF. In nucleotides, the CDR3 is TGTGCCAGCAGCTCCGGAAGCGGGAGGCGCAACAATGAGCAGTTCTTC.